This TCR beta chain was captured in a study of response to subunit inactivated influenza vaccine. Study-level results: Authors suggested that a seasonal influenza vaccination recruits few new T cells each time.

TCRdb reprocessed the RT-PCR reads with MiXCR, giving one entry per CDR3 protein. This table holds 600,000 to 850,000 distinct CDR3 sequences, less than 15% found once. The germline V gene has CDR1 WNHNN and CDR2 SYGVQD (reference sequence). The V and J ends lost 4 bases and 10 bases respectively, with 14 bases between them. The CDR3 length is 13 residues. In its sample, this clonotype was seen a few times. Its cognate antigen is unknown. The starting material was PBMCs from blood, obtained less than 15 days before vaccination. This sequence joins TRBV10-1 and TRBJ2-1; possibly TRBD1 or TRBD2 for D (6 bases each). This TCR derives from a man aged 50 to 59 who received an inactivated influenza vaccine. This CDR3 is CASSGGGRDEQFF. The CDR3 DNA follows: TGCGCCAGCAGTGGAGGGGGGCGCGACGAGCAGTTCTTC.